Each of the 7 T cell receptor beta chains below was sequenced from the same sample in a study of CD8+CD57+ T cells in acquired aplastic anemia (dated by TCRdb to about 2018). The instrument given in TCRdb is Illumina HiSeq 2000. Profiling of TCR beta VDJ combinations and CDR3 sequences used genomic DNA as the template. The public sequencing data were trimmed at Q25 with fastp and processed into clonotypes with MiXCR by TCRdb, which kept only in-frame beta chains. CDR3 protein sequences are deduplicated, and each keeps its most common genes and DNA. Present in this sample are around 200,000 distinct CDR3 sequences, over 60% of which were seen just once. Of the sample, 25% to 30% falls within the top ten clones. Material: sorted CD4+, CD8+, or CD8+CD57+ T cells (not recorded which) from PBMCs. These receptors all stem from a human donor in good health.

V is TRBV10-3 and J is TRBJ1-5; 8 bases line up with TRBD1. The CDR3 runs to 14 residues. V shed 11 bases, J shed 5 bases, and the junction held 11 bases outside the gene matches. Germline V gene lookup returns CDR1 ENHRY and CDR2 SYGVKD. DNA of the CDR3: TGTGCCTCCCGACCGACAGGGGAAGATCAGCCCCAGCATTTT. This translates into CASRPTGEDQPQHF.

V usage is TRBV9 and J usage is TRBJ1-5; TRBD1 matches 7 bases. The V gene's germline CDR1 is SGDLS and CDR2 YYNGEE. The CDR3 is 15 amino acids. V lost 4 bases to trimming and J lost 3 bases; unmatched junction nucleotides: 7. CDR3 sequence reads: CASSHWTGDNQPQHF. CDR3 coding DNA: TGTGCCAGCAGCCACTGGACAGGCGACAATCAGCCCCAGCATTTT.

There are many counts of this clonotype. V usage is TRBV6-6 and J usage is TRBJ2-3, with D possibly TRBD1 on 6 matching bases. Germline V lookup: CDR1 MNHNY, CDR2 SVGAGI (reference sequence). This CDR3 has 15 amino acids. Trimming left V 6 bases short and J 4 bases short, with 17 bases between. The CDR3 protein is CASSSGELASDTQYF. The CDR3 DNA follows: TGTGCCAGCAGCTCAGGGGAGTTAGCATCAGATACGCAGTATTTT.

This chain links TRBV19 with TRBJ1-2; the D gene is possibly TRBD1 (6 bases). This CDR3 is 15 amino acids long. Trimming left V 6 bases short and J 0 bases short, with 14 bases between. Per the germline V gene, CDR1 is LNHDA and CDR2 is SQIVND (reference sequence). This CDR3 is CASSRTVNTNYGYTF. CDR3 in DNA: TGTGCCAGTAGCAGGACAGTAAATACTAACTATGGCTACACCTTC.

Note on this clonotype: Germline is not matched at one junction end, which may reflect a read error. The rearrangement links TRBV7-9 to TRBJ2-3; D uncertain. Germline CDR1 SEHNR, CDR2 FQNEAQ (reference sequence). This CDR3 comprises 15 residues. CDR3 region: CASSLGAFLLDKQYF. CDR3 nucleotide sequence: TGTGCCAGCAGCTTAGGGGCCTTTTTGTTGGATAAGCAGTATTTT.

This chain joins TRBV2 and TRBJ2-7; D gene ambiguous. Trimming cost V 4 bases and J 3 bases, with 7 bases left between them. The germline V gene has CDR1 SNHLY and CDR2 FYNNEI. There are 12 residues in the CDR3. The CDR3 nucleotides are TGTGCCAGCAGTGGTAGGTTCTACGAGCAGTACTTC. Translating it yields CASSGRFYEQYF.

J is TRBJ2-1 and V is TRBV20-1; D ambiguous. This CDR3 is built from 11 residues. Germline V gene sequence: CDR1 DFQATT, CDR2 SNEGSKA (reference sequence). V gave up 0 bases and J gave up 8 bases, with 5 bases separating them. The CDR3 here is CSARDQHEQFF. The DNA of the CDR3 is TGCAGTGCTAGAGATCAGCATGAGCAGTTCTTC.